The source of this T cell receptor (beta chain) is a study of glioma-infiltrating T cells after dendritic cell vaccination. Study-level background: Autologous tumor lysate-pulsed dendritic cell vaccination was given between the early 2000s and the early 2010s.

The time point here: after dendritic cell vaccination, including at tumor progression/relapse. The protocol was immunoSEQ multiplex PCR, while the TCRdb copy is restricted to in-frame clones and leaves out a portion. The sample shows approximately 91,000 clones, more than 80% of them seen only once. With V trimmed by 0 bases and J by 4 bases, 3 bases remained unmatched. The CDR3 loop spans 15 amino acids. Germline V gene data show CDR1 as KGHSH and CDR2 as LQKENI. The sequences come from blood, collected after dendritic cell vaccination. The rearrangement joins TRBV18 to TRBJ1-3; 7 nucleotides agree with TRBD1. The receptor was isolated from a human donor with glioblastoma. CDR3 in amino acids: CASSPPHRGGNTIYF. The CDR3 DNA sequence: TGTGCCAGCTCACCACCGCACAGGGGAGGAAACACCATATATTTT.